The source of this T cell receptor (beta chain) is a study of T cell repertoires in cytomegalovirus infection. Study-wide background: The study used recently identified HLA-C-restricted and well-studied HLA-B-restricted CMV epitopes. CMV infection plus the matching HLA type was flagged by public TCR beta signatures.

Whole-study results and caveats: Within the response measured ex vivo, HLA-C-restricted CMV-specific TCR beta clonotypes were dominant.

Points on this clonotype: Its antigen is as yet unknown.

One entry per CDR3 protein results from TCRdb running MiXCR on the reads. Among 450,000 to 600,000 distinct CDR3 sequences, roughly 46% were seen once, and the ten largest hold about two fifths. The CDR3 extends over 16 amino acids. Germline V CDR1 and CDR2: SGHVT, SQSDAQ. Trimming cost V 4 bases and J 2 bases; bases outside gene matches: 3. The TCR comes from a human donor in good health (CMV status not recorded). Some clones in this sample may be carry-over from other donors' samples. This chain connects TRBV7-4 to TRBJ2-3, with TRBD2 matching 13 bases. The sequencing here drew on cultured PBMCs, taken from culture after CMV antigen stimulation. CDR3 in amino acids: CASSSTSGGVTDTQYF. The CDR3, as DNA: TGTGCCAGCAGCTCCACTAGCGGGGGGGTCACAGATACGCAGTATTTT.